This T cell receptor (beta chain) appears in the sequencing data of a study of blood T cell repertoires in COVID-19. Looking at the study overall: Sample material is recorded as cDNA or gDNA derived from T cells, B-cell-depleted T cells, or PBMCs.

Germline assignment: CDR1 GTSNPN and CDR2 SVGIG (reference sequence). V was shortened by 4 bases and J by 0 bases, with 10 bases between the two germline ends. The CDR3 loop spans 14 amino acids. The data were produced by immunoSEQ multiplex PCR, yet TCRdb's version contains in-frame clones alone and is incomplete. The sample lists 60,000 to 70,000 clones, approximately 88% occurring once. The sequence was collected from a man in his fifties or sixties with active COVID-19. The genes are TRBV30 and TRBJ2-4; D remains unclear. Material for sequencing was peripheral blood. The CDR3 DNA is TGTGCCTGGACCCGAGGAATAGCCAAAAACATTCAGTACTTC. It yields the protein CAWTRGIAKNIQYF. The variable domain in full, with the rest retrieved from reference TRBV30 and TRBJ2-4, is SQTIHQWPATLVQPVGSPLSLECTVEGTSNPNLYWYRQAAGRGLQLLFYSVGIGQISSEVPQNLSASRPQDRQFILSSKKLLLSDSGFYLCAWTRGIAKNIQYFGAGTRLSVL.